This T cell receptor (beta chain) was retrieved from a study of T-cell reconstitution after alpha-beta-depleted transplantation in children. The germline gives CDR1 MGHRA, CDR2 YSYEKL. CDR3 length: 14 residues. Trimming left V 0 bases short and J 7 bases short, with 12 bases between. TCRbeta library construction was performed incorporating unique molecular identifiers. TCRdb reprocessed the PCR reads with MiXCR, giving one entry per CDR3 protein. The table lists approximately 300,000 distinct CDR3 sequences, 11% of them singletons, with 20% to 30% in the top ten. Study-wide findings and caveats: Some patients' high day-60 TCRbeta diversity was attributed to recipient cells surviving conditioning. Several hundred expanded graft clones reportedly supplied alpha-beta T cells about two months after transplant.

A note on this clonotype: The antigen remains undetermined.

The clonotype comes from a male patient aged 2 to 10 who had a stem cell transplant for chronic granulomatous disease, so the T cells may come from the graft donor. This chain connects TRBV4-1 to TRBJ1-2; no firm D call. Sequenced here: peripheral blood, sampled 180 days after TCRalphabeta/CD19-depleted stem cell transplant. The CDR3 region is CASSQDLQRGGYTF. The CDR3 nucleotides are TGCGCCAGCAGCCAAGACCTCCAACGCGGTGGCTACACCTTC.